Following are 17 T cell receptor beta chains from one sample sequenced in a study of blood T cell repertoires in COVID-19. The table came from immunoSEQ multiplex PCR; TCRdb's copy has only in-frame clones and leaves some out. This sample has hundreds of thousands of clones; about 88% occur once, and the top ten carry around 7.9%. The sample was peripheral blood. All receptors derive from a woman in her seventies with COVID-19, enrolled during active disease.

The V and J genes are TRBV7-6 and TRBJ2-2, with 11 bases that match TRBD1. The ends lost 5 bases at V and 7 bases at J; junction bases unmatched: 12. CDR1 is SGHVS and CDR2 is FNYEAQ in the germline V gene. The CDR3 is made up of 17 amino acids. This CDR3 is CASSGRIGQGAVGELFF. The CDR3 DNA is TGTGCCAGCAGCGGCCGTATCGGACAGGGGGCGGTCGGGGAGCTGTTTTTT.

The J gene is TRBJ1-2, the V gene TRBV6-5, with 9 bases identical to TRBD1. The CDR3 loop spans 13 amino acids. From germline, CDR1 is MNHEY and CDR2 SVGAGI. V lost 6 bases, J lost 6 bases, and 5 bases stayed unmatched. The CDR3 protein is CASSPDRGDGYTF. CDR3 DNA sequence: TGTGCCAGCAGCCCCGACAGGGGGGATGGCTACACCTTC.

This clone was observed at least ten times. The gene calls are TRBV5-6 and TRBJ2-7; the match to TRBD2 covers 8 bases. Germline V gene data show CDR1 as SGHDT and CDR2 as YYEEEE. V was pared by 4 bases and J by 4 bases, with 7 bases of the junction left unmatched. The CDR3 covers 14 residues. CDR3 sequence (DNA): TGTGCCAGCAGCACGTACGGGGGGGCGTACGAGCAGTACTTC. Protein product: CASSTYGGAYEQYF.

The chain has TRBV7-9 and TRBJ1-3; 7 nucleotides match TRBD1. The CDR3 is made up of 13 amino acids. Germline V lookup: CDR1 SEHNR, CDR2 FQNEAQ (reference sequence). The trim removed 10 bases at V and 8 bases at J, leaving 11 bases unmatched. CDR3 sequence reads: CATRQGEAYTIYF. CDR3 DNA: TGTGCCACACGACAGGGAGAGGCATACACCATATATTTT.

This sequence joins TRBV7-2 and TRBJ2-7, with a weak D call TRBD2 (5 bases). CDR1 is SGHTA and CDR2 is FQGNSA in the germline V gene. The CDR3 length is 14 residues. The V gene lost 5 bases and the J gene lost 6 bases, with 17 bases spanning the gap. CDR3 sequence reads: CASSPVRGSVEQYF. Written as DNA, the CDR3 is TGTGCCAGCAGCCCTGTACGGGGTTCCGTCGAGCAGTACTTC.

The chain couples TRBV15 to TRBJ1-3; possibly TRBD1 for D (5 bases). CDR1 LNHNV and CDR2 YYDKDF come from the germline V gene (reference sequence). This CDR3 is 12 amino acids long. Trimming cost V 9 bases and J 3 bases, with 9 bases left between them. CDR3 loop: CATGGFGNTIYF. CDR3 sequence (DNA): TGTGCCACGGGGGGTTTTGGAAACACCATATATTTT.

The chain's CDR3 is CASSTQGNQPQHF. The CDR3 nucleotides read TGTGCCAGCAGTACCCAGGGGAATCAGCCCCAGCATTTT. The chain couples TRBV6-6 to TRBJ1-5; D is possibly TRBD1 (6 bases). Germline lookup yields CDR1 MNHNY and CDR2 SVGAGI (reference sequence). This CDR3 has 13 amino acids. V lost 5 bases, J lost 4 bases, and 9 bases lay in between.

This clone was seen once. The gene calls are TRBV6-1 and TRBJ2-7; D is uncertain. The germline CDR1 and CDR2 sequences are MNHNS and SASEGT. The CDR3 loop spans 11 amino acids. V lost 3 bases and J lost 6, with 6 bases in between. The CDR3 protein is CASSEAPEQYF. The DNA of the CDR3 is TGTGCCAGCAGTGAGGCCCCCGAGCAGTACTTC.

CDR3 sequence (DNA): TGTGCCAGCAGCAAAGTGGGGGACAGGGGGCGTCGGTTGAGCAATCAGCCCCAGCATTTT. It encodes CASSKVGDRGRRLSNQPQHF. V is TRBV21-1 and J is TRBJ1-5; TRBD1 is taken as the D call from the table, unchecked against the DNA. TRBV21-1 is recorded as a pseudogene. The CDR3 is 20 residues long.

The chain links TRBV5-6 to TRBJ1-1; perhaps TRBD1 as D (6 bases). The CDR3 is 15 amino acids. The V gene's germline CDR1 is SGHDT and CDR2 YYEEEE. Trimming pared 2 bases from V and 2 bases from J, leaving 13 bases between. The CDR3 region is CASSLTGQGNTEAFF. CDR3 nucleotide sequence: TGTGCCAGCAGCTTAACAGGGCAAGGAAACACTGAAGCTTTCTTT. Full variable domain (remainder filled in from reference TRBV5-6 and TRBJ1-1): DAGVTQSPTHLIKTRGQQVTLRCSPKSGHDTVSWYQQALGQGPQFIFQYYEEEERQRGNFPDRFSGHQFPNYSSELNVNALLLGDSALYLCASSLTGQGNTEAFFGQGTRLTVV.

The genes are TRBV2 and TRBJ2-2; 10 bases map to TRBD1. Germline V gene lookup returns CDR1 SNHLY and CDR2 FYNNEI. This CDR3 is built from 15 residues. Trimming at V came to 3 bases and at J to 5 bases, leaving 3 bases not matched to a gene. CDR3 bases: TGTGCCAGCAGTGATAGGACAGGGGGAACCGGGGAGCTGTTTTTT. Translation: CASSDRTGGTGELFF.

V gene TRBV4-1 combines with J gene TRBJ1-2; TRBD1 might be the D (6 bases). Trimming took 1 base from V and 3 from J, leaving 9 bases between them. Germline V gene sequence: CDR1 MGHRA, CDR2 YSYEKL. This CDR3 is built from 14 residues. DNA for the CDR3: TGCGCCAGCAGCCAAGCAGGGGATGACTATGGCTACACCTTC. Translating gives CASSQAGDDYGYTF.

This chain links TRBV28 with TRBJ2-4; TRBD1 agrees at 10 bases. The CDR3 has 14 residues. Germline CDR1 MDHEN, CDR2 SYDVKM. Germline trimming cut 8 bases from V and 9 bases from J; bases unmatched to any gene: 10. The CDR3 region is CASQPGQGLGIQYF. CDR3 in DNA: TGTGCCAGCCAACCGGGACAGGGGTTGGGCATTCAGTACTTC.

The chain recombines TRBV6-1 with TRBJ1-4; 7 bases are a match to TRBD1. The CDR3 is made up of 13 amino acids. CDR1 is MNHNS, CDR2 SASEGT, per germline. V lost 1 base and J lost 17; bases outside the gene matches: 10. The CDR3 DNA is TGTGCCAGCAGTGAAGAAACCGGGACAGCGAACTTTTTT. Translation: CASSEETGTANFF.

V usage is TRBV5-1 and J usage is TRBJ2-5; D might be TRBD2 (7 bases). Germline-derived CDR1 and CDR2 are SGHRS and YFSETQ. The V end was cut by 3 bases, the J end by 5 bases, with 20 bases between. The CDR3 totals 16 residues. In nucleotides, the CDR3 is TGCGCCAGCAGCTCCAGGGCGGGGGCCAGTGGGGAGACCCAGTACTTC. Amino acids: CASSSRAGASGETQYF.

This chain's CDR3 is CATLSITGTGGGYTF. CDR3 DNA: TGTGCCACCTTATCTATAACCGGGACAGGGGGCGGCTACACCTTC. The chain combines TRBV15 with TRBJ1-2, with TRBD1 identical over 12 bases. V dropped 8 bases and J dropped 8; count of bases not matched to a gene: 12. Germline-derived CDR1 and CDR2 are LNHNV and YYDKDF (reference sequence). The CDR3 covers 15 residues.

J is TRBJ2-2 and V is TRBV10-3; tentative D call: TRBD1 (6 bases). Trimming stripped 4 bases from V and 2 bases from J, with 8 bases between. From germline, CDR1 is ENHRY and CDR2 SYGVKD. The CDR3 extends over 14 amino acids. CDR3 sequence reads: CAISGTVNTGELFF. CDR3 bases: TGTGCCATCAGTGGGACAGTTAACACCGGGGAGCTGTTTTTT.